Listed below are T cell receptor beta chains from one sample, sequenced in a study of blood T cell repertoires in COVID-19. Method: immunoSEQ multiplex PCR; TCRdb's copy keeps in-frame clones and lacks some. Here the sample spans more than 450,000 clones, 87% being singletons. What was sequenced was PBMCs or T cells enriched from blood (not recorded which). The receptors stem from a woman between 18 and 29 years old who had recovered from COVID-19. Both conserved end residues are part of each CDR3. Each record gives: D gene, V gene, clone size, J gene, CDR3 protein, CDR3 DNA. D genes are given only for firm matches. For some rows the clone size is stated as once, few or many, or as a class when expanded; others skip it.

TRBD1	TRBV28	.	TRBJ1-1	CASSYTGQVYFMNTEAFF	TGTGCCAGCAGCTATACCGGACAGGTATATTTTATGAACACTGAAGCTTTCTTT
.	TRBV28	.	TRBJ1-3	CASCNVGLSLSGNTIYF	TGTGCCAGCTGCAACGTGGGGCTGTCCCTCTCTGGAAACACCATATATTTT
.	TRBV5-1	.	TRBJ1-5	CASSLGPYSNQPQHF	TGCGCCAGCAGCTTGGGTCCGTATAGCAATCAGCCCCAGCATTTT
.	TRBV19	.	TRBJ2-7	CASRTAAHDTYEQYF	TGTGCCAGTAGGACCGCGGCACATGATACCTACGAGCAGTACTTC
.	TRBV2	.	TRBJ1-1	CASSVRQGTSMNTEAFF	TGTGCCAGCAGTGTAAGGCAGGGAACTTCTATGAACACTGAAGCTTTCTTT
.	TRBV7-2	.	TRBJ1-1	CASSSRDKVTEAFF	TGTGCCAGCAGCTCTAGGGACAAAGTGACTGAAGCTTTCTTT
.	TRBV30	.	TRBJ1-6	CAWKGGNNSPLHF	TGTGCCTGGAAAGGCGGAAATAATTCACCCCTCCACTTT
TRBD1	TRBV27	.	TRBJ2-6	CASTRQGASGANVLTF	TGTGCCAGCACCAGACAGGGGGCCTCTGGGGCCAACGTCCTGACTTTC
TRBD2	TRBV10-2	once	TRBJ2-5	CASLAGGETQYF	TGCGCCAGCCTAGCGGGGGGGGAGACCCAGTACTTC
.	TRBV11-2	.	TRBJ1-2	CASSPLAGATGYGYTF	TGTGCCAGCAGCCCCCTGGCGGGGGCCACCGGCTATGGCTACACCTTC
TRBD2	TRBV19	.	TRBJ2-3	CASKGPGTTYTDTQYF	TGTGCCAGTAAAGGGCCGGGGACTACCTACACAGATACGCAGTATTTT
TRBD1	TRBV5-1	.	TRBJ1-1	CASSPGQAGREAFF	TGCGCCAGCAGCCCGGGACAGGCGGGGAGAGAAGCTTTCTTT
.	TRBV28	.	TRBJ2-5	CASTLGGAVRTQYF	TGTGCCAGCACCCTGGGGGGGGCGGTAAGGACCCAGTACTTC
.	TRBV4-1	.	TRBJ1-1	CASSRRGQSGVFITLNTEAFF	TGCGCCAGCAGCCGTCGGGGACAAAGTGGAGTTTTTATAACTTTGAACACTGAAGCTTTCTTT
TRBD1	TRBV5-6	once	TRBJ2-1	CASSGPDRGEDEQFF	TGTGCCAGCAGCGGGCCGGACAGGGGGGAAGATGAGCAGTTCTTC
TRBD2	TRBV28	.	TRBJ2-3	CASRGTSGTDTQYF	TGTGCCAGCCGAGGGACTAGCGGCACAGATACGCAGTATTTT